This T cell receptor (beta chain) is from a study of glioma-infiltrating T cells after dendritic cell vaccination. On the study more broadly: Glioblastoma patients came from Phase I and II dendritic cell vaccination trials.

Only in-frame clones appear in the TCRdb table, and some are missing; sequencing was by immunoSEQ multiplex PCR. The sample includes tens of thousands of clones, 82% of them seen just once. The sample consisted of blood, taken before dendritic cell vaccination. The TCR comes from a human donor with glioblastoma.

CDR3 sequence: CASTQGTEAFF. CDR3 DNA: TGTGCCAGCACCCAGGGGACTGAAGCTTTCTTT. V is TRBV6-1 and J is TRBJ1-1; D may be TRBD1 (6 bases). Trimming left V 7 bases short and J 5 bases short, with 8 bases between. There are 11 residues in the CDR3. CDR1 is MNHNS, CDR2 SASEGT, per germline.